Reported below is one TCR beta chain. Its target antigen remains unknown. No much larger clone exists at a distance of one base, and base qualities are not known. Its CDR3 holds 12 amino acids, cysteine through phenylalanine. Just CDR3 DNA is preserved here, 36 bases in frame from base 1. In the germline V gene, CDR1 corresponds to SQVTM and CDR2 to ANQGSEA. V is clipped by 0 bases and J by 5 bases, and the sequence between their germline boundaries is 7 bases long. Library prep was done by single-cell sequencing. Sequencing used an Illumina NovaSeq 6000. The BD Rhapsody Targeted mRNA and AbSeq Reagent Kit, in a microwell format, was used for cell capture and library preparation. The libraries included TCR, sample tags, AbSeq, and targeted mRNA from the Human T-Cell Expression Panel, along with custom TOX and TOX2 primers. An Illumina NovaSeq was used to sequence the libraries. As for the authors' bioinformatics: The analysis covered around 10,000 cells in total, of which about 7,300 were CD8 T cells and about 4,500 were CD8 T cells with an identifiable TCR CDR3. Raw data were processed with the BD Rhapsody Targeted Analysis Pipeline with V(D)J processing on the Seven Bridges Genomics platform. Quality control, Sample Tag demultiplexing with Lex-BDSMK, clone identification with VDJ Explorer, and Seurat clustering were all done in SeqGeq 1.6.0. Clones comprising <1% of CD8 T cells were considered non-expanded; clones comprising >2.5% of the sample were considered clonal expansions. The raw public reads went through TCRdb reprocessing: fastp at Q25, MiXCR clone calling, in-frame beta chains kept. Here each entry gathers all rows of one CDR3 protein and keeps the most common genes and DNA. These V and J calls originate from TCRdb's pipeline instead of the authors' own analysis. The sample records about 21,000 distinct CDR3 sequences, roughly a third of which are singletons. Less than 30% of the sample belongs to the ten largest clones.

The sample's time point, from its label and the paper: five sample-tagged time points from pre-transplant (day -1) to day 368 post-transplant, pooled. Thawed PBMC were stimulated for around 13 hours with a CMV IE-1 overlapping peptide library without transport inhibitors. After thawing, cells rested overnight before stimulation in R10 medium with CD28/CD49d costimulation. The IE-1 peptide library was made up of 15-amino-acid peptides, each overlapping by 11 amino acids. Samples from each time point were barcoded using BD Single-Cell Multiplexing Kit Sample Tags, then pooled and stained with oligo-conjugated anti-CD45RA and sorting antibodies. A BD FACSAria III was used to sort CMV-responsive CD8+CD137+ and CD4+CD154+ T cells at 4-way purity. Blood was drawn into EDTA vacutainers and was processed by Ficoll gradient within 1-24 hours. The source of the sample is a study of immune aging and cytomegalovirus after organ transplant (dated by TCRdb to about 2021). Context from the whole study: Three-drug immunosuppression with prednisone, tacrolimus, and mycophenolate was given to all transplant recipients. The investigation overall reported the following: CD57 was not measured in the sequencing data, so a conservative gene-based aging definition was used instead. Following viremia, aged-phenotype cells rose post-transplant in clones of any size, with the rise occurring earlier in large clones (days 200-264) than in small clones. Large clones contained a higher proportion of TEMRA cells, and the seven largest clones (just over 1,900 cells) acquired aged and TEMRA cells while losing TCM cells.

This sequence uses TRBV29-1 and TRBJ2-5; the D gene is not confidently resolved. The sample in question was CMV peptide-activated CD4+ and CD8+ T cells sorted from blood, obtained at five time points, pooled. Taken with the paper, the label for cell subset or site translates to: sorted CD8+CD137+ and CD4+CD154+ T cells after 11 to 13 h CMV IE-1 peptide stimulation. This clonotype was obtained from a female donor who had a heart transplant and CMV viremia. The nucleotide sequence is TGCAGCGTTGAAGAGGCCCGGGAGACCCAGTACTTC. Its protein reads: CSVEEARETQYF.